Sequencing of this T cell receptor beta chain was carried out in a study of identical twins. Study results and limitations: In drawing conclusions, the study used cross-sectional statistical analysis and did not follow the same donors.

Germline values: CDR1 MNHNS, CDR2 SASEGT. CDR3 length: 15 amino acids. V shed 9 bases and J shed 0 bases, with 15 bases lying between them. TCRdb reprocessed the 5' RACE reads via MiXCR and lists one record per CDR3 protein. The sample shows 550,000 to 800,000 distinct CDR3 sequences, around 7.5% of them seen only once. Ten or more counts support this clonotype. Its antigen is still unknown. Another study also made use of these data, one on yellow fever vaccine responses in identical twins.

The sequenced sample was PBMCs. The V call is TRBV6-1, the J call TRBJ2-4, with a tentative D call TRBD2 (6 bases). This TCR was recovered from a young woman in good health. The CDR3 DNA reads as TGTGCCAGTTGCGACGGGGGATTAGCCAAAAACATTCAGTACTTC. This encodes CASCDGGLAKNIQYF.